The rows below give T cell receptor beta chains drawn from one sample of a study of cytomegalovirus exposure and HLA in healthy donors. Sequencing was performed with immunoSEQ multiplex PCR; in TCRdb, only in-frame clones are kept and a portion is missing. The sample carries about 120,000 clones, 70% to 80% recorded once. Sequenced input: PBMCs. These receptors came from a woman aged 18 to 35 in good health and CMV-seronegative. CDR3s include the opening cysteine and the closing phenylalanine or tryptophan. Fields, in order: clone size, V gene, D gene, J gene, CDR3 protein, CDR3 DNA. A D gene is named only where the DNA matches it firmly. Part of the rows lack a size; the others show once, few, many or a class for expanded clones.

clone size: -; V gene: TRBV30; D gene: -; J gene: TRBJ1-5; CDR3 protein: CAWRPGHPNQPQHF; CDR3 DNA: TGTGCCTGGAGACCGGGACACCCAAATCAGCCCCAGCATTTT
clone size: -; V gene: TRBV27; D gene: -; J gene: TRBJ1-5; CDR3 protein: CASRPLGGLSQPQHF; CDR3 DNA: TGTGCCAGCAGACCCCTGGGGGGGCTCAGTCAGCCCCAGCATTTT
clone size: -; V gene: TRBV30; D gene: -; J gene: TRBJ2-7; CDR3 protein: CAWNGRGGHEQYF; CDR3 DNA: TGTGCCTGGAATGGTAGGGGGGGCCACGAGCAGTACTTC
clone size: -; V gene: TRBV5-1; D gene: TRBD2; J gene: TRBJ2-7; CDR3 protein: CASSLVQRGASEQYF; CDR3 DNA: TGCGCCAGCAGCTTGGTACAGCGGGGGGCTAGCGAGCAGTACTTC
clone size: few; V gene: TRBV9; D gene: -; J gene: TRBJ1-3; CDR3 protein: CASSSDPRGAGNTIYF; CDR3 DNA: TGTGCCAGCTCCAGTGATCCTCGGGGGGCTGGAAACACCATATATTTT
clone size: -; V gene: TRBV5-1; D gene: -; J gene: TRBJ2-7; CDR3 protein: CASSTSYEQYF; CDR3 DNA: TGCGCCAGCAGCACTTCGTACGAGCAGTACTTC
clone size: -; V gene: TRBV13; D gene: -; J gene: TRBJ2-3; CDR3 protein: CASSLRGLFTDTQYF; CDR3 DNA: TGTGCCAGCAGCTTGCGAGGGCTCTTCACAGATACGCAGTATTTT
clone size: -; V gene: TRBV7-6; D gene: -; J gene: TRBJ2-2; CDR3 protein: CASSLGEGGLDGELFF; CDR3 DNA: TGTGCCAGCAGCCTCGGAGAGGGGGGGCTTGACGGGGAGCTGTTTTTT
clone size: medium-sized; V gene: TRBV10-2; D gene: -; J gene: TRBJ1-5; CDR3 protein: CASSESENQPQHF; CDR3 DNA: TGCGCCAGCAGTGAGTCAGAGAATCAGCCCCAGCATTTT
clone size: -; V gene: TRBV19; D gene: TRBD1; J gene: TRBJ2-2; CDR3 protein: CASSPDRSPFSAGELFF; CDR3 DNA: TGTGCCAGTAGTCCGGACAGGTCTCCATTCTCGGCCGGGGAGCTGTTTTTT
clone size: once; V gene: TRBV14; D gene: -; J gene: TRBJ1-1; CDR3 protein: CASSGQLNTEAFF; CDR3 DNA: TGTGCCAGCTCAGGACAGTTGAACACTGAAGCTTTCTTT
clone size: -; V gene: TRBV27; D gene: TRBD1; J gene: TRBJ1-2; CDR3 protein: CASSFDRDNYGYTF; CDR3 DNA: TGTGCCAGCAGTTTCGACAGGGACAACTATGGCTACACCTTC